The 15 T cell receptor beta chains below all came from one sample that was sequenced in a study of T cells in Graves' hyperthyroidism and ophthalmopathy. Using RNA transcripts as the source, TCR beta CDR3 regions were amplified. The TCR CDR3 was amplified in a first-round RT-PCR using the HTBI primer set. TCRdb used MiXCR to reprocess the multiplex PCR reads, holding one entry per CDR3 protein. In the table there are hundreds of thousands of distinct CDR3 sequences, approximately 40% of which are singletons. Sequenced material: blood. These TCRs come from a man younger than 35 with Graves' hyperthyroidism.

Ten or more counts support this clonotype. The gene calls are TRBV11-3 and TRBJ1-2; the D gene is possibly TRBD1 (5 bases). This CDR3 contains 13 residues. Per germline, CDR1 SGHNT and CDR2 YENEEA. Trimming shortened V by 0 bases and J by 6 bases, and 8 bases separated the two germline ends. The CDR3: CASSLDRGDGYTF. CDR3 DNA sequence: TGTGCCAGCAGCTTAGATCGAGGGGATGGCTACACCTTC. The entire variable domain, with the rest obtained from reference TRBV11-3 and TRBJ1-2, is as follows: EAGVVQSPRYKIIEKKQPVAFWCNPISGHNTLYWYLQNLGQGPELLIRYENEEAVDDSQLPKDRFSAERLKGVDSTLKIQPAELGDSAVYLCASSLDRGDGYTFGSGTRLTVV.

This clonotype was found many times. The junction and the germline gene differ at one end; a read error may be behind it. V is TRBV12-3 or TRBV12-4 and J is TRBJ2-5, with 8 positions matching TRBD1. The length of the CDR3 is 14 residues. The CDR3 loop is CASSPRGRGETQYF. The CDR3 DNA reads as TGCGCCAGCAGCCCCAGGGGGCGAGGAGAGACCCAGTACTTC.

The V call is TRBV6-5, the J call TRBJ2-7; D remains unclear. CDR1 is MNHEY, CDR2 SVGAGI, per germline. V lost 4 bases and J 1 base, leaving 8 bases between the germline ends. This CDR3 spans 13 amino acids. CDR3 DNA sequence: TGTGCCAGCAGTTCCCCGGAGTCCTACGAGCAGTACTTC. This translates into CASSSPESYEQYF.

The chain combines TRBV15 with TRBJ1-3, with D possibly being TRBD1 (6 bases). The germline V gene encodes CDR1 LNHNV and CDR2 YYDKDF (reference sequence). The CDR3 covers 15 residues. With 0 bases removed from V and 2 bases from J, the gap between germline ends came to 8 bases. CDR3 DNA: TGTGCCACCAGCAGAGATGGGGGCCCTGGAAACACCATATATTTT. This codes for CATSRDGGPGNTIYF.

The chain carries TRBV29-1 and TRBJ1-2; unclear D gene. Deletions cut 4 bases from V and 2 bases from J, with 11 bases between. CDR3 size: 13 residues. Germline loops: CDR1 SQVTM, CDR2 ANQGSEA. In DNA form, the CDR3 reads TGCAGCGTTGTCCCGGGGTTCAACTATGGCTACACCTTC. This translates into CSVVPGFNYGYTF. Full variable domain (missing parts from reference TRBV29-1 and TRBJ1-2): SAVISQKPSRDICQRGTSLTIQCQVDSQVTMMFWYRQQPGQSLTLIATANQGSEATYESGFVIDKFPISRPNLTFSTLTVSNMSPEDSSIYLCSVVPGFNYGYTFGSGTRLTVV.

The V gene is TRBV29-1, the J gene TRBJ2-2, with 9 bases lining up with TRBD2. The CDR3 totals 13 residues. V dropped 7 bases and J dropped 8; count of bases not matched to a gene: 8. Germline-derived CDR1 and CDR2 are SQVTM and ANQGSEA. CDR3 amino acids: CSAGGRAEGELFF. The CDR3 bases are TGCAGCGCCGGCGGGAGGGCCGAGGGGGAGCTGTTTTTT.

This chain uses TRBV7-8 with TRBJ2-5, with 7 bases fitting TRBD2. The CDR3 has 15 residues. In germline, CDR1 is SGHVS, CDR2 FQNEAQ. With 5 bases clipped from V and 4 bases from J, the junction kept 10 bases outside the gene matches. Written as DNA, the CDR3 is TGTGCCAGCAGCCCGCCGGAGACTAGCCGAGAGACCCAGTACTTC. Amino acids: CASSPPETSRETQYF.

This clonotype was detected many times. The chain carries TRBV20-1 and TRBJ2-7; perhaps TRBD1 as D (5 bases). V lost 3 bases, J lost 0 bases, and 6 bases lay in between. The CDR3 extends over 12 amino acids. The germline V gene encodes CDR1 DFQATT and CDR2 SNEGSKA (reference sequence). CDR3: CSARDNSYEQYF. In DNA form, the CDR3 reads TGCAGTGCTAGGGACAACTCCTACGAGCAGTACTTC.

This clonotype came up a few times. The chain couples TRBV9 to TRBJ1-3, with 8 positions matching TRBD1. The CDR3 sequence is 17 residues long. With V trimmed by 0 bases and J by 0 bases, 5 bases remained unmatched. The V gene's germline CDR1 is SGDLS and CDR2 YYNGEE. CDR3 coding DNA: TGTGCCAGCAGCGTAGGATTACAGGGGGACTCTGGAAACACCATATATTTT. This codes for CASSVGLQGDSGNTIYF.

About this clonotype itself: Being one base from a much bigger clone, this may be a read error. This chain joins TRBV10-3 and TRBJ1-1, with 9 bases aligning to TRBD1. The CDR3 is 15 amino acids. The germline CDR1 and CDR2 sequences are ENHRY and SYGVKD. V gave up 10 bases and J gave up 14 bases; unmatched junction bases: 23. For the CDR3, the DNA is TGTGCCAGCAGCTTTGACGCACAGGGGGCCGCGGTGAGCTTCTTT. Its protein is CASSFDAQGAAVSFF.

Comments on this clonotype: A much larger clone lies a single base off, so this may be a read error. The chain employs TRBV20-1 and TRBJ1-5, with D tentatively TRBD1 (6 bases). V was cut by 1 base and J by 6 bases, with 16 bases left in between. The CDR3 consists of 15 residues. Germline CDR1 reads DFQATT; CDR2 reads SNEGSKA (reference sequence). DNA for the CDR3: TGCAGTGCTAGAGGGGGGGCAGCGGACGGTCAGCCCCAGCATTTT. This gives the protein CSARGGAADGQPQHF.

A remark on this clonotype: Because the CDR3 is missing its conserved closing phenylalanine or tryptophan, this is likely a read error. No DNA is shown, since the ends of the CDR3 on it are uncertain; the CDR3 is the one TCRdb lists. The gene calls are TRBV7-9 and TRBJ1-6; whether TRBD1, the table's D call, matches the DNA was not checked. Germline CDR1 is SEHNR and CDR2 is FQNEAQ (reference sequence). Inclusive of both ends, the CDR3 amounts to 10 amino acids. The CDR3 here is CASSLTGGTS.

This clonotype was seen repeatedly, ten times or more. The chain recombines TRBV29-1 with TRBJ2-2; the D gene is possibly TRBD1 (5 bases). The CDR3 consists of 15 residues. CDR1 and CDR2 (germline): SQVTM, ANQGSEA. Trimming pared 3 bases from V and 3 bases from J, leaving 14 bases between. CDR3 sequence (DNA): TGCAGCGTTGATGTGGGCAGGGCGGACACCGGGGAGCTGTTTTTT. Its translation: CSVDVGRADTGELFF.

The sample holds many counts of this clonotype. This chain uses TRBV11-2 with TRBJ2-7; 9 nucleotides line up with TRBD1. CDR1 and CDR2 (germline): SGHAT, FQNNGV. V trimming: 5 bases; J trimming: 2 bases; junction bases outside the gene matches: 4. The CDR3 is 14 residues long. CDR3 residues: CASSGRTGAYEQYF. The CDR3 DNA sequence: TGTGCCAGCAGCGGACGGACAGGGGCCTACGAGCAGTACTTC.

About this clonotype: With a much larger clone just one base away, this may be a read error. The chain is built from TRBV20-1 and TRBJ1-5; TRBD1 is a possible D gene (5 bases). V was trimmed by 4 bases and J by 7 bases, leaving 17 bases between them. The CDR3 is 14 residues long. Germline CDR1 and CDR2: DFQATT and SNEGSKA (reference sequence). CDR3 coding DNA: TGCAGTGCTATCCCAGGGCAGGGAAAGCAGCCCCAGCATTTT. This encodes CSAIPGQGKQPQHF.